This T cell receptor (beta chain) stems from a study of OX40 agonist ivuxolimab in advanced cancers. For the wider study: Ivuxolimab was a fully human IgG2 agonistic monoclonal antibody targeting the costimulatory receptor OX40 (CD134). Intravenous ivuxolimab was administered to patients every 2 weeks at six dose levels: 0.01, 0.1, 0.3, 1.5, 3 and 10 mg/kg. Of the roughly 50 dose-escalation patients, hepatocellular carcinoma was present in about 20, melanoma in roughly 15, renal cell carcinoma in 9 and head and neck cancer in 9. In the dose-escalation cohort, 82.7% of patients were male, and the mean age was approximately 64 years, with a range of about 23 to 85. Patients were allowed to have had prior anti-PD-1, anti-PD-L1 or anti-CTLA-4 therapy, and roughly 40% of the dose-escalation patients had been treated with checkpoint inhibitors. Partial responses were achieved by three dose-escalation patients, of whom one had hepatocellular carcinoma and two had cutaneous melanoma. Peripheral TCRbeta sequencing was intended to test whether TCR sequence diversity was altered and clonal T-cell expansion was caused by ivuxolimab. The paper covers the monotherapy dose-escalation part of the phase I ivuxolimab trial, which included N = 52 patients. Points the paper makes about the study in general: Which antigens the clonally expanded peripheral T cells were specific for was not determined. In partial responders in the 0.1-3.0 mg/kg groups, normalized peripheral clonal expansion was found to be among the lowest, especially among CD8+ T cells. Low levels of normalized T-cell clonal expansion were also seen in some nonresponding patients. On average, CD8+ T cells showed more expanded clones than CD4+ T cells after ivuxolimab. Clonal expansion of both CD4+ and CD8+ blood T cells was observed from baseline to week 6 at doses 0.1 to 3.0 mg/kg.

Patients with autoimmune disease history or receiving systemic immunosuppression were excluded from the trial. Peripheral blood for TCR sequencing was drawn from every dose cohort at baseline, at cycle 4 day 1 and at cycle 7 day 1. The samples were drawn from a first-in-human, open-label, multicenter phase I dose-escalation trial of ivuxolimab. Adults with locally advanced or metastatic head and neck squamous cell, hepatocellular, melanoma or renal cell carcinoma were enrolled in the trial. Before TCR sequencing, CD4+ T cells and CD8+ T cells were sorted from peripheral blood as separate populations. In the case of this clone: Its antigen remains unidentified. The sample holds no much larger clone one base away, and base qualities are not on file.

Genomic DNA was isolated from the sorted cells so that the TCRbeta CDR3 region could be sequenced. TCRbeta CDR3 regions were sequenced using the immunoSEQ Assay. The table comes from immuneACCESS by way of TCRdb, which keeps in-frame sequences with V and J called. Part of the clones is missing from these tables; in studies checked, under half for an unresolved V gene and the rest for unknown reasons. Here the sample has some 99,000 clones; roughly 94% occur a single time. Of the sample, around 0.17% falls within the top ten clones. The germline V gene gives CDR1 as SGHTA and CDR2 as FQGNSA. The CDR3 has 13 amino acids, counting the end cysteine and phenylalanine. The kept DNA is CDR3 alone, 39 bases in frame from the first base. Compared with germline, V lacks 5 bases and J lacks 8 bases; bases without a gene match: 8.

The specimen comprised CD4+ or CD8+ T cells sorted from blood, sampled in a trial of the OX40 agonist ivuxolimab. Here the chain combines TRBV7-2 and TRBJ1-2, with 7 bases aligning to TRBD1. The receptor was derived from an adult with an advanced solid tumor such as melanoma, head and neck, liver or kidney cancer. The bases are TGTGCCAGCAGCGTCACAGGGGATGGAGGCTACACCTTC. Protein translation: CASSVTGDGGYTF.